The 16 T cell receptor beta chains in this list originate from one sample, sequenced in a study of cytomegalovirus exposure and HLA in healthy donors. Method: immunoSEQ multiplex PCR; TCRdb's copy keeps in-frame clones and lacks some. The sample has some 260,000 clones, 90% seen once. The specimen sequenced was PBMCs. The receptors derive from a woman younger than 45 in good health and CMV-seronegative.

The chain has TRBV4-2 and TRBJ2-1; D not certain. Trimming took off 1 base at V and 10 bases at J, with 5 bases between the two ends. This CDR3 is 11 amino acids long. CDR1 is LGHNA and CDR2 is YNFKEQ in the germline V gene. The CDR3 is CASSQAEEQFF. The CDR3 DNA follows: TGTGCCAGCAGCCAAGCCGAAGAGCAGTTCTTC.

The chain uses TRBV4-1 and TRBJ2-4, with 8 positions matching TRBD2. The CDR3 length is 19 residues. V was clipped by 0 bases and J by 0 bases; unmatched bases: 10. In germline, CDR1 is MGHRA, CDR2 YSYEKL. The CDR3 loop reads CASSQDLGAGELAKNIQYF. In nucleotides, the CDR3 is TGCGCCAGCAGCCAAGATCTTGGAGCGGGAGAACTAGCCAAAAACATTCAGTACTTC.

The chain employs TRBV5-6 and TRBJ2-7; D is perhaps TRBD1 (7 bases). From germline, CDR1 is SGHDT and CDR2 YYEEEE. V dropped 4 bases and J dropped 0 bases, with 14 bases sitting between them. CDR3 length equals 15 residues. This CDR3 reads CASSRGTVPSYEQYF. For the CDR3, the DNA is TGTGCCAGCAGCCGCGGGACAGTTCCCTCCTACGAGCAGTACTTC. Full variable domain (outside the CDR3, taken from reference TRBV5-6 and TRBJ2-7): DAGVTQSPTHLIKTRGQQVTLRCSPKSGHDTVSWYQQALGQGPQFIFQYYEEEERQRGNFPDRFSGHQFPNYSSELNVNALLLGDSALYLCASSRGTVPSYEQYFGPGTRLTVT.

V is TRBV7-8 and J is TRBJ1-4; 8 nucleotides line up with TRBD1. Trimming cost V 0 bases and J 0 bases; bases outside gene matches: 3. Germline CDR1 is SGHVS and CDR2 is FQNEAQ. The CDR3 sequence is 17 residues long. The CDR3 bases are TGTGCCAGCAGCTTAGCGGGGACAGGACCAACTAATGAAAAACTGTTTTTT. It is translated as CASSLAGTGPTNEKLFF.

The rearrangement joins TRBV7-9 to TRBJ1-2; perhaps TRBD1 as D (6 bases). Trimming removed 5 bases from V and 8 bases from J, with 18 bases in between. The CDR3 contains 14 residues. CDR1 is SEHNR and CDR2 is FQNEAQ in the germline V gene (reference sequence). CDR3 sequence: CASSRDGGREGYTF. CDR3 DNA sequence: TGTGCCAGCAGCCGAGACGGGGGGCGAGAAGGCTACACCTTC.

This clone appeared a few times. The CDR3 carries no conserved terminal phenylalanine or tryptophan, so it likely arises from a read error. The DNA is left out, because the CDR3 cannot be placed on it with certainty; the CDR3 is given as TCRdb lists it. The genes are TRBV6-1 and TRBJ2-3; the listed D gene, TRBD2, was not tested against the DNA. CDR1 is MNHNS, CDR2 SASEGT, per germline. Termini included, the CDR3 measures 14 amino acids. CDR3 loop: CASSDSLGGLAEWD.

This clone was counted once. This chain connects TRBV28 to TRBJ2-5; tentative D call: TRBD1 (6 bases). The CDR3 runs to 17 residues. CDR1 MDHEN and CDR2 SYDVKM come from the germline V gene. Trimming pared 4 bases from V and 5 bases from J, leaving 23 bases between. CDR3 sequence: CASSSQRGFGSHETQYF. The CDR3 bases are TGTGCCAGCAGTTCTCAAAGGGGGTTCGGTAGTCACGAGACCCAGTACTTC.

This clone was counted a few times. This sequence joins TRBV2 and TRBJ2-7, with a tentative D call TRBD1 (5 bases). CDR1 and CDR2 (germline): SNHLY, FYNNEI. The germline V and J ends were trimmed by 6 bases and 4 bases, with 16 bases remaining between them. CDR3 length: 14 amino acids. The CDR3 nucleotides are TGTGCCAGCAGGACAGAGAGTACCGGATACGAGCAGTACTTC. It codes for CASRTESTGYEQYF.

The chain couples TRBV2 to TRBJ1-1, with D uncertain. The CDR3 extends over 11 amino acids. V was clipped by 6 bases and J by 6 bases, with 8 bases between them. The germline V gene has CDR1 SNHLY and CDR2 FYNNEI. The CDR3 loop is CASRRKPEAFF. CDR3 DNA sequence: TGTGCCAGCAGACGAAAACCTGAAGCTTTCTTT.

V and J are TRBV2 and TRBJ2-1, with D perhaps matching TRBD1 (5 bases). The germline gives CDR1 SNHLY, CDR2 FYNNEI. The CDR3 contains 13 residues. The V end lost 8 bases, the J end lost 6 bases, and 14 bases lay between the germline ends. CDR3 DNA sequence: TGTGCCAGCGTCCTGGGGCTATCCAATGAGCAGTTCTTC. This codes for CASVLGLSNEQFF.

The rearrangement joins TRBV28 to TRBJ1-5; weak D call: TRBD1 (5 bases). The CDR3 sequence is 14 residues long. The V end was cut by 1 base, the J end by 7 bases, with 11 bases between. The germline V gene has CDR1 MDHEN and CDR2 SYDVKM. The CDR3 DNA is TGTGCCAGCAGTTTATTTAAGGGGTACCAGCCCCAGCATTTT. Its protein product is CASSLFKGYQPQHF.

This rearrangement joins TRBV7-9 to TRBJ2-7, with D perhaps TRBD1 or TRBD2 (5 bases each). V shed 3 bases and J shed 3 bases, with 18 bases lying between them. Germline CDR1 reads SEHNR; CDR2 reads FQNEAQ (reference sequence). CDR3 length: 16 residues. The CDR3 loop is CASSFIGAVAYYEQYF. CDR3 in DNA: TGTGCCAGCAGCTTCATCGGGGCAGTCGCTTACTACGAGCAGTACTTC.

This chain's CDR3 is CASSVDGGANVLTF. The CDR3 DNA reads TGTGCCAGCAGCGTCGACGGTGGGGCCAACGTCCTGACTTTC. The chain has TRBV7-3 and TRBJ2-6, with D uncertain. Trimming took off 5 bases at V and 3 bases at J, with 8 bases between the two ends. Germline CDR1 is SGHTA and CDR2 is FQGTGA. This CDR3 has 14 amino acids.

CDR3 DNA sequence: TGTGCCAGCAGCTCGATGACCGGGACTAGGTTACACGAGCAGTACTTC. Translating gives CASSSMTGTRLHEQYF. This rearrangement joins TRBV11-2 to TRBJ2-7; TRBD2 matches 8 bases. Looked up from germline, CDR1 is SGHAT and CDR2 is FQNNGV. The CDR3 runs to 16 residues. V trimming: 4 bases; J trimming: 5 bases; junction bases outside the gene matches: 13. Variable domain in full (rest from reference TRBV11-2 and TRBJ2-7): EAGVAQSPRYKIIEKRQSVAFWCNPISGHATLYWYQQILGQGPKLLIQFQNNGVVDDSQLPKDRFSAERLKGVDSTLKIQPAKLEDSAVYLCASSSMTGTRLHEQYFGPGTRLTVT.

The V call is TRBV19, the J call TRBJ1-5; 10 nucleotides agree with TRBD1. The CDR3 sequence is 16 residues long. V gave up 6 bases and J gave up 7 bases; unmatched junction bases: 12. The germline CDR1 and CDR2 sequences are LNHDA and SQIVND (reference sequence). CDR3 region: CASSRDRGLGDQPQHF. The CDR3 region has the DNA TGTGCCAGTAGCCGGGACAGGGGTTTAGGAGACCAGCCCCAGCATTTT.

J is TRBJ2-1 and V is TRBV13; 9 positions match TRBD1. Germline-derived CDR1 and CDR2 are PRHDT and FYEKMQ (reference sequence). This CDR3 is built from 15 residues. V lost 4 bases, J lost 7 bases, and 8 bases stayed unmatched. The CDR3 region is CASSSGQGIGNEQFF. The DNA of the CDR3 is TGTGCCAGCAGCTCAGGACAGGGGATAGGGAATGAGCAGTTCTTC.